Listed below are T cell receptor beta chains from one sample, sequenced in a study of cytomegalovirus exposure and HLA in healthy donors. Libraries were prepared by immunoSEQ multiplex PCR; TCRdb keeps only in-frame clonotypes and omits some of them. Among approximately 200,000 clones listed, 74% were seen once. The specimen was PBMCs. Receptor source: a woman aged 25 to 39 in good health and CMV-seropositive. CDR3s include the opening cysteine and the closing phenylalanine or tryptophan. The order of the fields is clone size, J gene, V gene, D gene, CDR3 protein, CDR3 DNA. D genes are given only for firm matches. Size is omitted from some rows. Given values are once, few, many or a class for expanded clones.

few	TRBJ2-1	TRBV2	TRBD1	CAQVGAGGNEQFF	TGTGCCCAAGTGGGCGCAGGGGGCAATGAGCAGTTCTTC
NA	TRBJ2-7	TRBV5-1	TRBD2	CASSVGGLAGVEQYF	TGCGCCAGCAGCGTTGGGGGACTAGCGGGAGTAGAGCAGTACTTC
NA	TRBJ2-3	TRBV5-1	TRBD1	CASSLDGQGASDTQYF	TGCGCCAGCAGCTTGGACGGACAGGGGGCATCAGATACGCAGTATTTT
NA	TRBJ1-1	TRBV18	TRBD1	CASSFGTGRNTEAFF	TGTGCCAGCTCATTCGGGACAGGACGAAACACTGAAGCTTTCTTT
NA	TRBJ2-3	TRBV27	NA	CASSLSTGSTDTQYF	TGTGCCAGCAGTTTATCGACAGGCAGCACAGATACGCAGTATTTT
NA	TRBJ2-7	TRBV7-9	NA	CASSSTGGYEQYF	TGTGCCAGCAGCTCGACTGGTGGGTACGAGCAGTACTTC
NA	TRBJ1-3	TRBV7-2	NA	CASSSDRGNTIYF	TGTGCCAGCAGCTCCGACAGGGGAAACACCATATATTTT
few	TRBJ1-1	TRBV27	NA	CASSWGGGRNTEAFF	TGTGCCAGCAGTTGGGGAGGGGGGCGGAACACTGAAGCTTTCTTT
NA	TRBJ2-2	TRBV4-1	TRBD2	CASSQDMTSGSTGELFF	TGCGCCAGCAGCCAAGATATGACTAGCGGGAGCACCGGGGAGCTGTTTTTT
NA	TRBJ2-2	TRBV7-2	NA	CASSLGRGTGELFF	TGTGCCAGCAGCTTAGGTCGGGGGACCGGGGAGCTGTTTTTT
NA	TRBJ1-5	TRBV6-5	NA	CASSRGISPNQPQHF	TGTGCCAGTAGTAGAGGGATTTCTCCTAATCAGCCCCAGCATTTT
NA	TRBJ1-2	TRBV28	TRBD1	CASRGQGYGYTF	TGTGCCAGCAGGGGACAGGGTTATGGCTACACCTTC
NA	TRBJ2-1	TRBV19	TRBD2	CATQKSGSPSEQFF	TGTGCCACCCAGAAGAGCGGGAGTCCATCCGAGCAGTTCTTC
few	TRBJ2-1	TRBV14	TRBD2	CASSFPGLAVNEQFF	TGTGCCAGCAGTTTCCCTGGACTAGCGGTAAATGAGCAGTTCTTC
once	TRBJ1-2	TRBV5-4	TRBD1	CASSLVGQGDYGYTF	TGTGCCAGCAGCTTGGTTGGACAGGGTGACTATGGCTACACCTTC
NA	TRBJ2-7	TRBV28	NA	CASGGGGLPSYEQYF	TGTGCCAGCGGGGGTGGGGGGTTGCCCTCCTACGAGCAGTACTTC
NA	TRBJ1-1	TRBV18	NA	CASSPHSNTEAFF	TGTGCCAGCTCACCCCACTCGAACACTGAAGCTTTCTTT
NA	TRBJ2-1	TRBV21-1	NA	CASTGTGSRSNEQFF	TGTGCCAGCACCGGGACAGGGTCAAGAAGCAATGAGCAGTTCTTC
NA	TRBJ1-1	TRBV6-1	NA	CASSGRGRVNTEAFF	TGTGCCAGCAGTGGGCGGGGCCGCGTCAACACTGAAGCTTTCTTT
NA	TRBJ2-1	TRBV19	NA	CASSNSRPEQFF	TGTGCCAGTAGTAACAGTAGACCTGAGCAGTTCTTC
NA	TRBJ2-3	TRBV5-6	NA	CASSLYPDTQYF	TGTGCCAGCAGCTTGTATCCAGATACGCAGTATTTT
once	TRBJ2-1	TRBV28	NA	CASSLQIAEQFF	TGTGCCAGCAGTTTACAGATTGCTGAGCAGTTCTTC
NA	TRBJ1-2	TRBV6-6	NA	CASSSTAYGYTF	TGTGCCAGCAGTAGTACAGCCTATGGCTACACCTTC
NA	TRBJ2-1	TRBV5-1	NA	CASSVQGEVAYNEQFF	TGCGCCAGCAGCGTCCAGGGGGAGGTCGCCTACAATGAGCAGTTCTTC
NA	TRBJ1-5	TRBV28	NA	CASTRPTSDNQPQHF	TGTGCCAGCACTAGGCCAACCTCTGACAATCAGCCCCAGCATTTT
NA	TRBJ2-7	TRBV6-5	NA	CASSYSNSAAYEQYF	TGTGCCAGCAGTTACTCTAATAGCGCCGCGTACGAGCAGTACTTC
NA	TRBJ2-7	TRBV6-6	TRBD1	CATYPGQGAGEQYF	TGTGCCACATATCCGGGACAGGGGGCCGGGGAGCAGTACTTC
NA	TRBJ1-1	TRBV6-1	NA	CASSSRDFGSAEAFF	TGTGCCAGCAGTTCCCGGGACTTCGGCAGCGCTGAAGCTTTCTTT
few	TRBJ2-2	TRBV19	NA	CASSQAGSGELFF	TGTGCCAGTAGTCAGGCGGGATCCGGGGAGCTGTTTTTT
NA	TRBJ2-7	TRBV2	NA	CASSANRAGSYEQYF	TGTGCCAGCAGTGCGAACAGGGCCGGATCCTACGAGCAGTACTTC
once	TRBJ1-5	TRBV11-2	TRBD1	CASSSGTGFAQHF	TGTGCCAGCAGCTCCGGGACAGGGTTCGCCCAGCATTTT
NA	TRBJ2-5	TRBV6-6	TRBD2	CASGGGGWEETQYF	TGTGCCAGCGGGGGGGGTGGATGGGAAGAGACCCAGTACTTC
NA	TRBJ2-7	TRBV29-1	NA	CSVRLGSYEQYF	TGCAGCGTGCGACTTGGATCCTACGAGCAGTACTTC
NA	TRBJ2-3	TRBV29-1	NA	CSVQRTTDTQYF	TGCAGCGTCCAGCGGACCACAGATACGCAGTATTTT
NA	TRBJ2-6	TRBV9	NA	CASSPGLGLSGANVLTF	TGTGCCAGCAGCCCGGGACTTGGGCTCTCTGGGGCCAACGTCCTGACTTTC
few	TRBJ2-6	TRBV11-3	NA	CASSFTRRPGANVLTF	TGTGCCAGCAGCTTTACTAGAAGGCCTGGGGCCAACGTCCTGACTTTC
NA	TRBJ2-7	TRBV27	TRBD2	CASSPSGRKGEQYF	TGTGCCAGCAGTCCTAGCGGGAGAAAGGGCGAGCAGTACTTC
once	TRBJ1-1	TRBV2	NA	CASRGGRLTAFF	TGTGCCAGCAGGGGGGGACGGTTAACAGCTTTCTTT
NA	TRBJ1-3	TRBV5-5	NA	CASSLEGREENTIYF	TGTGCCAGCAGCTTGGAGGGACGGGAGGAAAACACCATATATTTT
NA	TRBJ2-2	TRBV27	NA	CASSLNLGGLGGTGELFF	TGTGCCAGCAGTCTAAATTTAGGAGGCCTCGGGGGCACCGGGGAGCTGTTTTTT
NA	TRBJ2-3	TRBV7-6	NA	CASSLAFADTQYF	TGTGCCAGCAGCTTAGCGTTCGCAGATACGCAGTATTTT
few	TRBJ2-1	TRBV5-1	TRBD2	CASGSSALTSGEQFF	TGCGCCAGCGGTTCCAGCGCGTTGACTAGCGGGGAGCAGTTCTTC
NA	TRBJ1-2	TRBV11-2	NA	CASSLVSGGGGYTF	TGTGCCAGCAGCCTTGTCAGTGGGGGCGGTGGCTACACCTTC